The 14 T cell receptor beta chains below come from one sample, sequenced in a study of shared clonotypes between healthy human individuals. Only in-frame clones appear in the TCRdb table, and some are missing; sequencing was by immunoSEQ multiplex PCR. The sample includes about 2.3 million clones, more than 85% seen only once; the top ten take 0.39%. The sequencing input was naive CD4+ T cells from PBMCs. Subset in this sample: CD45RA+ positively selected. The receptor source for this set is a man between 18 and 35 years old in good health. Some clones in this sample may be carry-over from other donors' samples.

The CDR3 protein is CASRPGDREQYF. In DNA form, the CDR3 reads TGTGCCAGCAGACCAGGGGATCGCGAGCAGTACTTC. The chain has TRBV28 and TRBJ2-7, with TRBD1 as a possible D gene (6 bases). The V end lost 6 bases, the J end lost 6 bases, and 12 bases lay between the germline ends. The CDR3 consists of 12 residues. Germline V gene data show CDR1 as MDHEN and CDR2 as SYDVKM.

CDR3 protein: CASSPTQGQIGELFF. CDR3 DNA: TGTGCCAGCTCACCTACCCAGGGGCAAATCGGGGAGCTGTTTTTT. V gene TRBV18 combines with J gene TRBJ2-2; D perhaps matches TRBD1 (6 bases). V was shortened by 3 bases and J by 7 bases, with 15 bases between the two germline ends. The CDR3 covers 15 residues. Germline lookup yields CDR1 KGHSH and CDR2 LQKENI. Based on the CDR3 plus reference TRBV18 and TRBJ2-2, the full variable domain is NAGVMQNPRHLVRRRGQEARLRCSPMKGHSHVYWYRQLPEEGLKFMVYLQKENIIDESGMPKERFSAEFPKEGPSILRIQQVVRGDSAAYFCASSPTQGQIGELFFGEGSRLTVL.

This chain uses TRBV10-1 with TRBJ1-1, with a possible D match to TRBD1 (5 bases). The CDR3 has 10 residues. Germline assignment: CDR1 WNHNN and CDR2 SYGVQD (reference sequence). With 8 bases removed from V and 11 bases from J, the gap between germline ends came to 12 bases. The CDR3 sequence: CASGGRGAFF. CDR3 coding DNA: TGCGCCAGCGGGGGGAGAGGCGCTTTCTTT.

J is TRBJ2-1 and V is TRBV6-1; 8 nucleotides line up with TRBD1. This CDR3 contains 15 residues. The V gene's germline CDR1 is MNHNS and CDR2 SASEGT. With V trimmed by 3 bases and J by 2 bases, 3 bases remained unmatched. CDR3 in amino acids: CASSDRDRPYNEQFF. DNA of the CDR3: TGTGCCAGCAGTGACCGGGACAGGCCCTACAATGAGCAGTTCTTC.

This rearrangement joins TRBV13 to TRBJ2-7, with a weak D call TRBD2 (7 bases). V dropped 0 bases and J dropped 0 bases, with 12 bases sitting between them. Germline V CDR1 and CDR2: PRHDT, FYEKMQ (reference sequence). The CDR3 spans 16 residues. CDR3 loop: CASSLGGGVDSYEQYF. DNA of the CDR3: TGTGCCAGCAGCTTAGGAGGGGGGGTGGACTCCTACGAGCAGTACTTC. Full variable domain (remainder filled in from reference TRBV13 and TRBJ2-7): AAGVIQSPRHLIKEKRETATLKCYPIPRHDTVYWYQQGPGQDPQFLISFYEKMQSDKGSIPDRFSAQQFSDYHSELNMSSLELGDSALYFCASSLGGGVDSYEQYFGPGTRLTVT.

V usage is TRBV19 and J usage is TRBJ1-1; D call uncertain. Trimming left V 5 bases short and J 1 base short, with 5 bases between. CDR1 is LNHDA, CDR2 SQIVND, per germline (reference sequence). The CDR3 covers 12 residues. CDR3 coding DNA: TGTGCCAGTAGTCAAAGGAACACTGAAGCTTTCTTT. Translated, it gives CASSQRNTEAFF.

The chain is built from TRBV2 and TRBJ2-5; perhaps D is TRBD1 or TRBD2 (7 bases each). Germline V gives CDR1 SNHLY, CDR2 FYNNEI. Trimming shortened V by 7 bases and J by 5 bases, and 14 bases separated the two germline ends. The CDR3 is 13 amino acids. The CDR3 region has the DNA TGTGCCAGCACCCAGGGAGGGGGCGAGACCCAGTACTTC. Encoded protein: CASTQGGGETQYF.

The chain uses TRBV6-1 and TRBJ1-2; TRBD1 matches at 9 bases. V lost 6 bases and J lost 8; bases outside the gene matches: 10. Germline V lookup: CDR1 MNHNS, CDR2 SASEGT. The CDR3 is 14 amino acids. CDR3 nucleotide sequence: TGTGCCAGCAGCCTCCGACAGGGGGGTCAGGGCTACACCTTC. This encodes CASSLRQGGQGYTF.

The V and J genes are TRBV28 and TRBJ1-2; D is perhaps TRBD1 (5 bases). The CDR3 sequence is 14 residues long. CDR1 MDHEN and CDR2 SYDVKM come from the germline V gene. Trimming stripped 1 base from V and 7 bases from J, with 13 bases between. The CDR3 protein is CASSLSPAGSGYTF. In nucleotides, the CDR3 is TGTGCCAGCAGTTTATCCCCCGCAGGGAGTGGCTACACCTTC.

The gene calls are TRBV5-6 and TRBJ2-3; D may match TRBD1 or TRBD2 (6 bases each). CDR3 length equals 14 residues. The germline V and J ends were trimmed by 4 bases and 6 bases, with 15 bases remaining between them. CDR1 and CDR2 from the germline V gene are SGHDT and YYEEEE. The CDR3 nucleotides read TGTGCCAGCAGCCCGGACGGGGGCCGTGATACGCAGTATTTT. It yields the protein CASSPDGGRDTQYF.

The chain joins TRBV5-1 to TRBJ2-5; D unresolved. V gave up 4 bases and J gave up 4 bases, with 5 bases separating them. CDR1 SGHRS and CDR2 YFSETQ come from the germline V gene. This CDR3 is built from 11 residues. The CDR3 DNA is TGCGCCAGCAGCCACGGAGAGACCCAGTACTTC. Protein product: CASSHGETQYF.

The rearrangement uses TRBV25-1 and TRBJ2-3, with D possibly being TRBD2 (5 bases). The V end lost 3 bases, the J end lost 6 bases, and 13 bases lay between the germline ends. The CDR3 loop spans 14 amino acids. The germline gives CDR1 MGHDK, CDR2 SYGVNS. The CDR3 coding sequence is TGTGCCAGCAGTGATTTGCTAGCATCCGATACGCAGTATTTT. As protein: CASSDLLASDTQYF.

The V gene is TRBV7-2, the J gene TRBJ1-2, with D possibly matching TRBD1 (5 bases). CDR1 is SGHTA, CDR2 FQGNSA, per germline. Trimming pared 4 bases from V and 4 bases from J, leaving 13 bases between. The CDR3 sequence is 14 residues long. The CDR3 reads CASSYTAGSYGYTF. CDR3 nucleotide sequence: TGTGCCAGCAGCTACACAGCAGGGTCCTATGGCTACACCTTC.

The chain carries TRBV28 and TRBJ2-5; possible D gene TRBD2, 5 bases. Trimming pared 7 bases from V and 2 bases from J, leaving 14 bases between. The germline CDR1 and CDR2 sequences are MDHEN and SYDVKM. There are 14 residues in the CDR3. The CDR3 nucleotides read TGTGCCAGCAACTCCGACGGAGGACAAGAGACCCAGTACTTC. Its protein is CASNSDGGQETQYF.